These 4 T cell receptor beta chains were all obtained from the same sample, sequenced in a study of CD8 T cells in Susac syndrome. Reverse transcription used about 0.45 to 1 ug RNA and random hexamers. MiXCR, applied by TCRdb to the immunoSEQ multiplex PCR reads, yields one record per CDR3 protein. This table holds approximately 120,000 distinct CDR3 sequences, about nine tenths found once. The sample comprised CD4+ T cells from PBMCs. These receptors originate from a human donor in good health.

The rearrangement joins TRBV6-2 or TRBV6-3 to TRBJ1-6, with 7 bases that match TRBD1. The V and J ends lost 5 bases and 0 bases, in that order; junction bases with no gene match: 1. Looked up from germline, CDR1 is MNHEY and CDR2 is SVGEGT. The CDR3 has 15 residues. CDR3 bases: TGTGCCAGCAGTCGGGACAGCTCCTATAATTCACCCCTCCACTTT. Its translation: CASSRDSSYNSPLHF.

This clonotype was seen only once. This chain uses TRBV29-1 with TRBJ2-2; D unresolved. Germline lookup yields CDR1 SQVTM and CDR2 ANQGSEA. CDR3 size: 20 residues. The germline V and J ends were trimmed by 4 bases and 4 bases, with 31 bases remaining between them. The CDR3 sequence is CSVAPTPPTADARTTGELFF. DNA for the CDR3: TGCAGCGTTGCCCCCACACCGCCGACCGCCGACGCTCGTACCACCGGGGAGCTGTTTTTT.

V gene TRBV19 combines with J gene TRBJ2-2; no clear D gene. The germline CDR1 and CDR2 sequences are LNHDA and SQIVND (reference sequence). Between the trimmed V and J ends, which lost 6 bases and 6 bases, there was a span of 11 bases. The CDR3 contains 13 residues. The CDR3 nucleotides are TGTGCCAGTAGATCCGGAGAGGCCGGGGAGCTGTTTTTT. Translation: CASRSGEAGELFF.

The chain uses TRBV9 and TRBJ2-2; 8 bases are shared with TRBD1. This CDR3 has 16 residues. The V gene end was trimmed by 0 bases and the J gene end by 4 bases; junction bases not matched to a gene: 5. Germline V gives CDR1 SGDLS, CDR2 YYNGEE. The CDR3 loop is CASSVGSRGRTGELFF. For the CDR3, the DNA is TGTGCCAGCAGCGTAGGGTCCAGGGGGCGCACCGGGGAGCTGTTTTTT.